The T cell receptor (beta chain) described here comes from a study of blood T cell repertoires in COVID-19. Study context: The cDNA or gDNA used as material had been derived from T cells, B-cell-depleted T cells, or PBMCs.

Trimming took off 0 bases at V and 13 bases at J, with 16 bases between the two ends. The CDR3 spans 13 residues. The germline CDR1 and CDR2 sequences are SGHTS and YDEGEE. As originally analysed: Amplification of reference gene primers provided the estimated nucleated cell counts. Profiling relied on immunoSEQ multiplex PCR, and the TCRdb table lists in-frame clones only, not all of them. V and J calls and clone size are those listed in that table; D and trimming were worked out from the DNA. The table records some 700,000 clones, 75% to 90% of them present only once. This sequence originates from a woman between 18 and 29 years old with acute or convalescent COVID-19. The sequencing input was peripheral blood. This chain uses TRBV5-8 with TRBJ1-2; D remains unclear. The CDR3 protein is CASSLGETLTSTF. CDR3 in DNA: TGTGCCAGCAGCTTGGGGGAGACCCTGACGAGCACCTTC.